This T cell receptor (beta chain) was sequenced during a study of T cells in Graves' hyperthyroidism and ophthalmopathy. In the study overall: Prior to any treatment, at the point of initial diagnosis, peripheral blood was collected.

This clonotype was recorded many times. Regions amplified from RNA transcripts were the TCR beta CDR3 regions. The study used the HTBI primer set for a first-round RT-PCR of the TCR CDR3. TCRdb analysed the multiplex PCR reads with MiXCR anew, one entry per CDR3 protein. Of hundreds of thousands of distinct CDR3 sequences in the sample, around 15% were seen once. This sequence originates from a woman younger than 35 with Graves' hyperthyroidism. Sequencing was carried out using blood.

The CDR3 DNA reads TGTGCCAGCAGCAAGTTAGTCGGGGGGGCCTTAAACTACGAGCAGTACTTC. Encoded protein: CASSKLVGGALNYEQYF. The genes are TRBV7-2 and TRBJ2-7, with TRBD2 identical over 8 bases. CDR3 size: 17 residues. The junction had 15 bases not matched to a gene; V was cut back by 5 bases and J by 3 bases. Germline V CDR1 and CDR2: SGHTA, FQGNSA.